Included here is one T cell receptor (beta chain) sequence, with context. Its antigen is still unknown. The CDR3 covers 15 residues. Germline V CDR1 and CDR2: LNHDA, SQIVND (reference sequence). Drawing of blood for sampling happened at baseline, at cycle 4 day 1, and at cycle 7 day 1. Profiled with immunoSEQ multiplex PCR; TCRdb holds only in-frame clones, not every one. This table has 45,000 to 50,000 clones, around 89% appearing once. The sample comes from a study of OX40 agonist ivuxolimab in advanced cancers. Study-level background: Patients received ivuxolimab, an intravenous treatment, every 2 weeks at 0.01 to 10 mg/kg. Dose-escalation subjects each had hepatocellular carcinoma, melanoma, renal cell or head and neck cancer.

Notes on the study in general: At 0.1 to 3.0 mg/kg and by week 6, clonal expansion occurred in CD4+ and CD8+ blood T cells.

This receptor was identified in an adult with an advanced solid tumor such as melanoma, head and neck, liver or kidney cancer. V gene TRBV19 combines with J gene TRBJ2-5, with D perhaps assigned TRBD1 or TRBD2 (5 bases each). The J call may be wrong; the DNA end is better matched by TRBJ2-7. Here the sequenced sample was CD4+ or CD8+ T cells sorted from blood, taken in a trial of the OX40 agonist ivuxolimab. As DNA, the CDR3 is TGTGCCAGTAGTAATACCGGGACCTACTTCTACGAGCAGTACTTC. Amino acid sequence: CASSNTGTYFYEQYF.